This TCR beta chain was documented in a study of glioma-infiltrating T cells after dendritic cell vaccination. About the research overall: The vaccine used monocyte-derived dendritic cells pulsed overnight with autologous tumor lysate.

Documented time point: after dendritic cell vaccination, including at tumor progression/relapse. CDR1 and CDR2 (germline): SEHNR, FQNEAQ (reference sequence). This CDR3 contains 17 residues. V shed 5 bases and J 4 bases; nucleotides not matched to a gene: 7. TCRB CDR3 was amplified from 2 ug genomic DNA or less. Only in-frame clones appear in the TCRdb table, and some are missing; sequencing was by immunoSEQ multiplex PCR. In the table there are 20,000 to 30,000 clones, about nine tenths of which are singletons. Sequenced here: blood, sampled after dendritic cell vaccination. This receptor was taken from a human donor with glioblastoma. This sequence joins TRBV7-9 and TRBJ2-1, with 14 bases aligning to TRBD2. Here the CDR3 reads CASSPRRTSGGYNEQFF. The CDR3 nucleotides read TGTGCCAGCAGCCCCCGAAGGACTAGCGGGGGGTACAATGAGCAGTTCTTC.